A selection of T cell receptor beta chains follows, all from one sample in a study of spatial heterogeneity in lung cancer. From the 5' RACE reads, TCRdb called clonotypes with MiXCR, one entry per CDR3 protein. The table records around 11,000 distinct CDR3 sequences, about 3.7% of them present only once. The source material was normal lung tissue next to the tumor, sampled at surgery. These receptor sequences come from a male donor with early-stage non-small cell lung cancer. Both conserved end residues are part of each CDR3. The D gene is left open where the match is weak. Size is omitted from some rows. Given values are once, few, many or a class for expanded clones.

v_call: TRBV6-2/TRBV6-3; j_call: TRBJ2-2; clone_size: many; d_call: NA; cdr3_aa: CASSKRDRITGELFF; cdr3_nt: TGTGCCAGCAGTAAACGGGACCGCATCACCGGGGAGCTGTTTTTT
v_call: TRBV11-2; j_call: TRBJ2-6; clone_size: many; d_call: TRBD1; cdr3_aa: CASSLTGGSGANVLTF; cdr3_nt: TGTGCCAGCAGCTTAACAGGGGGCTCTGGGGCCAACGTCCTGACTTTC
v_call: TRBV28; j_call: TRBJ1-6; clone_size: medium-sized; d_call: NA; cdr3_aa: CASSFAQGFWDNSPLHF; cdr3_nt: TGTGCCAGCAGTTTCGCCCAGGGGTTTTGGGATAATTCACCCCTCCACTTT
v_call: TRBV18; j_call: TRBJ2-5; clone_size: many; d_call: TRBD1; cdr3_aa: CASSPLDRGETQYF; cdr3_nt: TGTGCCAGCTCACCCTTGGACAGGGGGGAGACCCAGTACTTC
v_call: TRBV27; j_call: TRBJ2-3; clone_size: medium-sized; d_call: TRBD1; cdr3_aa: CASSFQGETDTQYF; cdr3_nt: TGTGCCAGCAGTTTTCAGGGGGAGACAGATACGCAGTATTTT
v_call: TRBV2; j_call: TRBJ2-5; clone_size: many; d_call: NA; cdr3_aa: CASSHISAGETQYF; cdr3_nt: TGTGCCAGCAGTCATATTTCCGCAGGGGAGACCCAGTACTTC
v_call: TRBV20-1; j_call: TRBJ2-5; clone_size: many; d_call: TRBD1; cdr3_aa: CSARDLQGRQTQYF; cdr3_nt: TGCAGTGCTAGAGATCTACAGGGGCGGCAGACCCAGTACTTC
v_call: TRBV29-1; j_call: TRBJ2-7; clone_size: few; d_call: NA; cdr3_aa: CSVEDRDDEQYF; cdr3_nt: TGCAGCGTTGAAGACAGGGACGACGAGCAGTACTTC
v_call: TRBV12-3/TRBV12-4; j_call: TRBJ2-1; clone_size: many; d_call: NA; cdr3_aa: CASSFSGASYNEQFF; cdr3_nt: TGTGCCAGCAGTTTTTCGGGTGCCAGCTACAATGAGCAGTTCTTC
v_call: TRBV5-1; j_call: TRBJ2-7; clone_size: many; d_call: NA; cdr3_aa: CASSLVTGVEQYF; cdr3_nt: TGCGCCAGCAGCTTGGTGACAGGCGTCGAGCAGTACTTC
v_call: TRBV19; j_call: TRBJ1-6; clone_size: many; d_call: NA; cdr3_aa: CASSNVRASLSSPLHF; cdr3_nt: TGTGCCAGTAGCAACGTCAGGGCCAGTTTGAGTTCACCCCTCCACTTT
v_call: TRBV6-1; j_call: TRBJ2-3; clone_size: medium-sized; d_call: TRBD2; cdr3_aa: CASSEQRTSGGDTQYF; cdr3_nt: TGTGCCAGCAGTGAACAAAGGACTAGCGGGGGTGATACGCAGTATTTT
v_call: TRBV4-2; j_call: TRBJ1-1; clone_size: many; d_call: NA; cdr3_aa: CASSHGSNTEAFF; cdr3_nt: TGTGCCAGCAGCCACGGATCGAACACTGAAGCTTTCTTT
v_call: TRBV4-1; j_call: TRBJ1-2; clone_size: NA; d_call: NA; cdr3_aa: CASSQEPDFYGYTF; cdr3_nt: TGCGCCAGCAGCCAAGAGCCGGATTTTTATGGCTACACCTTC
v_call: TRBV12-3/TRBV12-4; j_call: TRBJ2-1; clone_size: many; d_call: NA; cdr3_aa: CASSLLNEQFF; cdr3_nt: TGTGCCAGCAGCCTGCTTAATGAGCAGTTCTTC
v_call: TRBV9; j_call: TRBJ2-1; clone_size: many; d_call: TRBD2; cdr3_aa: CASSARLAGVSEQFF; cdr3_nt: TGTGCCAGCAGCGCCCGACTAGCGGGAGTCAGCGAGCAGTTCTTC
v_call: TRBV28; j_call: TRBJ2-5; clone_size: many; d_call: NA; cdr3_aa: CASSLYRETQYF; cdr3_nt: TGTGCCAGCAGTCTCTACAGAGAGACCCAGTACTTC
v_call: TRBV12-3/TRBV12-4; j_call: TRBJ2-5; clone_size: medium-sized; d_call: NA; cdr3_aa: CASSFSRGRETQYF; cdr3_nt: TGTGCCAGCAGTTTCTCTCGGGGCCGAGAGACCCAGTACTTC
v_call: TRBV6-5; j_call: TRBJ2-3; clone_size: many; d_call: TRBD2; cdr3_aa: CASSYSRRAGERGGSLGTQYF; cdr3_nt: TGTGCCAGCAGTTACTCGAGGCGAGCGGGAGAGAGAGGAGGTAGCTTGGGTACGCAGTATTTT
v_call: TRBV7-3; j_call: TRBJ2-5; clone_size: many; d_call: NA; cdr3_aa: CASSLGLTGTFQETQYF; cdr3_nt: TGTGCCAGCAGCTTAGGTCTAACGGGGACATTCCAAGAGACCCAGTACTTC
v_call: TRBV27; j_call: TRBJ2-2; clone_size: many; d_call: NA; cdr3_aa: CASSLSHSWGGELFF; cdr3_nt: TGTGCCAGCAGTTTATCGCACAGTTGGGGCGGGGAGCTGTTTTTT
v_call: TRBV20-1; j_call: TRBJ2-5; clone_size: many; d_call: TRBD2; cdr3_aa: CSAELTSGVPSFFETQYF; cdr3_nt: TGCAGTGCTGAACTGACTAGCGGGGTCCCCTCGTTCTTCGAGACCCAGTACTTC
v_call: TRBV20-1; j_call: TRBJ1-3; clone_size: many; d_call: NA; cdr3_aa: CSARDTGRGNTIYF; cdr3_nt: TGCAGTGCTAGAGATACAGGGAGAGGAAACACCATATATTTT
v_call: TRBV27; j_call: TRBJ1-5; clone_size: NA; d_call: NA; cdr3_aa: CASSLTYARTVGEYQPQHF; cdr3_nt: TGTGCCAGCAGTTTAACTTACGCGAGGACTGTGGGGGAATATCAGCCCCAGCATTTT
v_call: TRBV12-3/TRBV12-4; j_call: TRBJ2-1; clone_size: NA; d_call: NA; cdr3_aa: CASSFVNEQFF; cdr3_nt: TGTGCCAGCAGTTTTGTGAATGAGCAGTTCTTC
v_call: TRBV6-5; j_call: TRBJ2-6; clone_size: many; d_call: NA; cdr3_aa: CASKRQGLSGANVLTF; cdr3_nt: TGTGCCAGCAAGAGACAGGGACTCTCTGGGGCCAACGTCCTGACTTTC
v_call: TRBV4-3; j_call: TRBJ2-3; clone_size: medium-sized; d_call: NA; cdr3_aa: CASSQEMATTDTQYF; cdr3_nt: TGCGCCAGCAGCCAAGAGATGGCAACCACAGATACGCAGTATTTT
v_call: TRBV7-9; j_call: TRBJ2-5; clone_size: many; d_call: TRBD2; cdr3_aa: CASSQRLAGGQKTQYF; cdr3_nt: TGTGCCAGCAGCCAAAGACTAGCGGGAGGACAAAAGACCCAGTACTTC
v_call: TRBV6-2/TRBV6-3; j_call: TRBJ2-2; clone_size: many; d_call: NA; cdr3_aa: CASMDGGTGELFF; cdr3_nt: TGTGCCAGCATGGACGGGGGCACCGGGGAGCTGTTTTTT
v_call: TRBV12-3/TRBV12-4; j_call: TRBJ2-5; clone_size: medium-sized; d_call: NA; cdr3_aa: CASSLPASQETQYF; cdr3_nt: TGTGCCAGCAGTTTACCGGCTAGCCAAGAGACCCAGTACTTC
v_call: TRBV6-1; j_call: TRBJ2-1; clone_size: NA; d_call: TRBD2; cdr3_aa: CASRPGTSSYNEQFF; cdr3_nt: TGTGCCAGCAGACCCGGGACTAGCTCCTACAATGAGCAGTTCTTC
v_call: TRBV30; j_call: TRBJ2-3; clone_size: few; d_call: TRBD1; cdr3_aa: CAWTPRDRVSDTQYF; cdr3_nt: TGTGCCTGGACCCCCCGGGACAGGGTATCAGATACGCAGTATTTT